One T cell receptor beta chain is described in this entry. Antigen specificity is unknown. Arm-PCR of CDR3 regions with iRepertoire HTBI primers generated TCR beta libraries. TCRdb re-analysed the multiplex PCR reads in MiXCR, keeping a single row per CDR3 protein. The sample has about 540,000 distinct CDR3 sequences, less than 15% seen once. CDR3 size: 15 residues. J gave up 3 bases and V 4 bases, and 4 bases lay outside the gene matches. From germline, CDR1 is KGHDR and CDR2 SFDVKD. This entry is derived from a study of regulatory T cells in long-lasting Graves disease. About the research overall: Graves' patients with a new diagnosis had received antithyroid drugs under 3 months. Study findings and constraints: Compared with new cases, persistent Graves' patients showed reduced TCR diversity. There were preferences for TRBV28, TRBJ1-2 and TRBJ2-5 in persistent disease.

Time point defined: newly diagnosed GD, antithyroid drugs for less than 3 months. The TCR library was made from RNA extracted from PBMCs. In addition, the sample was reused for a study of T cells in Graves' hyperthyroidism and ophthalmopathy. As that study records: For the diagnoses, clinical symptoms, serum thyroxine and TRAb, thyroid ultrasound and orbital computed tomography were used.

This chain connects TRBV24-1 to TRBJ2-2; 7 bases align to TRBD1. The sample was peripheral blood mononuclear cells (PBMCs), taken at new diagnosis, from a patient treated with antithyroid drugs. The receptor was derived from a man aged 30-40 years with Graves disease. For the CDR3, the DNA is TGTGCCACCAGTGAGGGCAGGGGGTACACCGGGGAGCTGTTTTTT. Amino acid sequence: CATSEGRGYTGELFF.